Listed below are T cell receptor beta chains from one sample, sequenced in a study of shared clonotypes between healthy human individuals. Clones were sequenced by immunoSEQ multiplex PCR, and TCRdb holds only the in-frame ones, with some missing. The table has 2 million to 2.5 million clones, approximately 90% seen once; the top ten hold around 0.35%. The sequenced material came from naive CD4+ T cells from PBMCs. These receptor sequences come from a man between 18 and 35 years old in good health. Some clones in this sample may be carry-over from other donors' samples. CDR3s include the opening cysteine and the closing phenylalanine or tryptophan. Each record gives: D gene, clone size, V gene, J gene, CDR3 protein, CDR3 DNA. D genes are given only for firm matches. Not every row has a clone size; where given, it reads once, few, many or a size class.

D: NA; size: NA; V: TRBV10-3; J: TRBJ1-2; CDR3: CAISTAAGYYGYTF; DNA: TGTGCCATCAGTACGGCGGCCGGATACTATGGCTACACCTTC
D: NA; size: NA; V: TRBV6-5; J: TRBJ2-7; CDR3: CASRPTRTYEQYF; DNA: TGTGCCAGCAGGCCTACTAGGACCTACGAGCAGTACTTC
D: NA; size: NA; V: TRBV5-1; J: TRBJ1-4; CDR3: CASSRDSSNEKLFF; DNA: TGCGCCAGCAGCCGTGACAGCAGCAATGAAAAACTGTTTTTT
D: NA; size: NA; V: TRBV6-1; J: TRBJ1-5; CDR3: CASTETLGHGQPQHF; DNA: TGTGCCAGCACTGAAACGCTGGGGCACGGGCAGCCCCAGCATTTT
D: NA; size: NA; V: TRBV27; J: TRBJ2-1; CDR3: CASVPQGPTYNEQFF; DNA: TGTGCCAGCGTGCCTCAGGGTCCAACCTACAATGAGCAGTTCTTC
D: NA; size: once; V: TRBV4-2; J: TRBJ2-1; CDR3: CASSQTGRSSYNEQFF; DNA: TGTGCCAGCAGCCAAACCGGGCGGAGCTCCTACAATGAGCAGTTCTTC
D: NA; size: NA; V: TRBV18; J: TRBJ1-5; CDR3: CASSPFDGAGNQPQHF; DNA: TGTGCCAGCTCACCTTTTGACGGGGCGGGCAATCAGCCCCAGCATTTT
D: TRBD1; size: once; V: TRBV10-3; J: TRBJ2-7; CDR3: CAITTGVAYEQYF; DNA: TGTGCCATCACTACAGGGGTGGCCTACGAGCAGTACTTC
D: TRBD1; size: NA; V: TRBV6-4; J: TRBJ2-2; CDR3: CASSVGTGATGELFF; DNA: TGTGCCAGCAGTGTGGGGACAGGGGCCACCGGGGAGCTGTTTTTT
D: TRBD1; size: NA; V: TRBV6-6; J: TRBJ2-1; CDR3: CASRTGVGNEQFF; DNA: TGTGCCAGCAGGACAGGGGTTGGGAATGAGCAGTTCTTC
D: TRBD1; size: NA; V: TRBV2; J: TRBJ2-2; CDR3: CASTGGFTNTGELFF; DNA: TGTGCCAGCACAGGGGGCTTTACGAACACCGGGGAGCTGTTTTTT
D: NA; size: NA; V: TRBV19; J: TRBJ2-1; CDR3: CASSKGGSYNEQFF; DNA: TGTGCCAGTAGTAAGGGGGGCAGCTACAATGAGCAGTTCTTC
D: NA; size: NA; V: TRBV10-1; J: TRBJ2-3; CDR3: CASSESGLGTDTQYF; DNA: TGCGCCAGCAGTGAGTCGGGGCTAGGTACAGATACGCAGTATTTT
D: NA; size: NA; V: TRBV7-2; J: TRBJ2-3; CDR3: CASSFTAAVTDTQYF; DNA: TGTGCCAGCAGCTTCACGGCGGCAGTCACAGATACGCAGTATTTT
D: TRBD2; size: NA; V: TRBV7-2; J: TRBJ2-7; CDR3: CASSYVSGTEQYF; DNA: TGTGCCAGCAGCTACGTTAGCGGGACCGAGCAGTACTTC
D: NA; size: NA; V: TRBV11-2; J: TRBJ2-7; CDR3: CASSFHEQYF; DNA: TGTGCCAGCAGCTTTCACGAGCAGTACTTC
D: TRBD2; size: NA; V: TRBV28; J: TRBJ2-1; CDR3: CASITPAGAPYNEQFF; DNA: TGTGCCAGCATAACGCCAGCGGGAGCCCCATACAATGAGCAGTTCTTC
D: NA; size: NA; V: TRBV6-1; J: TRBJ1-5; CDR3: CASLRDVDSNQPQHF; DNA: TGTGCCAGTTTACGGGACGTGGATAGCAATCAGCCCCAGCATTTT
D: TRBD1; size: once; V: TRBV28; J: TRBJ2-5; CDR3: CASSRRTGAYQETQYF; DNA: TGTGCCAGCAGTCGACGGACAGGGGCGTACCAAGAGACCCAGTACTTC
D: NA; size: NA; V: TRBV5-1; J: TRBJ2-3; CDR3: CASSPPGVGDTQYF; DNA: TGCGCCAGCAGCCCCCCGGGGGTTGGAGATACGCAGTATTTT
D: NA; size: NA; V: TRBV5-5; J: TRBJ1-4; CDR3: CASSSYGPPGEKLFF; DNA: TGTGCCAGCAGCTCATACGGGCCCCCGGGTGAAAAACTGTTTTTT
D: TRBD1; size: once; V: TRBV19; J: TRBJ2-7; CDR3: CASSTRQGGAYEQYF; DNA: TGTGCCAGTAGCACAAGACAGGGGGGGGCCTACGAGCAGTACTTC
D: NA; size: NA; V: TRBV28; J: TRBJ1-1; CDR3: CASSLLGQVNTEAFF; DNA: TGTGCCAGCAGTTTATTGGGGCAGGTGAACACTGAAGCTTTCTTT
D: NA; size: once; V: TRBV6-1; J: TRBJ1-4; CDR3: CASRGAANEKLFF; DNA: TGTGCCAGCCGGGGGGCGGCTAATGAAAAACTGTTTTTT
D: NA; size: NA; V: TRBV9; J: TRBJ2-3; CDR3: CASSVGGIQTDTQYF; DNA: TGTGCCAGCAGCGTAGGGGGGATCCAGACAGATACGCAGTATTTT
D: TRBD2; size: NA; V: TRBV30; J: TRBJ2-1; CDR3: CAWTSGKLPYNEQFF; DNA: TGTGCCTGGACTAGCGGGAAGCTACCTTACAATGAGCAGTTCTTC
D: NA; size: NA; V: TRBV7-3; J: TRBJ2-3; CDR3: CASSLTGGYTDTQYF; DNA: TGTGCCAGCAGCTTAACCGGAGGATACACAGATACGCAGTATTTT
D: NA; size: NA; V: TRBV20-1; J: TRBJ2-2; CDR3: CSAKGTGELFF; DNA: TGCAGTGCTAAGGGCACCGGGGAGCTGTTTTTT